Sequencing of this T cell receptor (beta chain) was carried out in a study of metastatic and nonmetastatic thyroid tumors. Before thyroid surgery, none of the patients had received any treatment. The germline CDR1 and CDR2 sequences are GTSNPN and SVGIG (reference sequence). The CDR3 spans 13 residues. Trimming removed 4 bases from V and 6 bases from J; junction bases left unmatched: 4. As handled by the study authors: A papillary thyroid cancer distant-metastasis classifier was built from CDR3 differences across clinicopathological groups. TCRdb used MiXCR to call clones anew from the PCR reads. V and J calls and clone size were set by TCRdb, not the authors. This table has roughly 3,900 clones, 36% appearing once.

The chain combines TRBV30 with TRBJ2-7, with 12 bases that match TRBD1. The receptor's source is a female donor with papillary thyroid cancer or a benign thyroid nodule (not recorded which). Some clones in this sample may be carry-over from other donors' samples. The specimen was tumor tissue. CDR3 nucleotides: TGTGCCTGGACCTGGGACAGGGGGCTCGAGCAGTACTTC. It is translated as CAWTWDRGLEQYF.